The 9 T cell receptor beta chains listed next were all sequenced from one sample in a study of response to subunit inactivated influenza vaccine. TCRdb analysed the RT-PCR reads with MiXCR anew, one entry per CDR3 protein. The profile covers about 570,000 distinct CDR3 sequences, with about 11% appearing a single time and 11% taken by the ten largest. These data also formed part of another study, on T cells expressing NK-cell markers. That source notes: Beta-chain TCR cDNA was generated via 5'RACE template switching with UMIs.

The sequences come from PBMCs from blood, collected on the day of vaccination. These receptors originate from a man in his fifties or sixties who received an inactivated influenza vaccine.

V and J are TRBV3-1 and TRBJ2-7; 7 positions agree with TRBD1. CDR3 length: 14 amino acids. Germline-derived CDR1 and CDR2 are LGHDT and YNNKEL (reference sequence). J lost 2 bases, V lost 0 bases, and 1 base had no gene match. CDR3 region: CASSQDTGAYEQYF. As DNA, the CDR3 is TGTGCCAGCAGCCAAGATACAGGGGCCTACGAGCAGTACTTC.

This clonotype showed up just a few times. The chain joins TRBV6-1 to TRBJ2-3; 10 nucleotides match TRBD2. The CDR3 has 13 residues. V lost 6 bases, J lost 7 bases, and 4 bases stayed unmatched. CDR1 MNHNS and CDR2 SASEGT come from the germline V gene. The CDR3 DNA reads as TGTGCCAGCAGGAGCGGGAGGGCACATACGCAGTATTTT. It codes for CASRSGRAHTQYF.

The chain is built from TRBV6-1 and TRBJ2-2, with 8 nucleotides matching TRBD2. The CDR3 is 15 residues long. Germline loops: CDR1 MNHNS, CDR2 SASEGT. The V gene end was trimmed by 10 bases and the J gene end by 4 bases; junction bases not matched to a gene: 11. The CDR3 here is CAIKKTSVSTGELFF. In nucleotides, the CDR3 is TGTGCCATCAAGAAGACTAGCGTATCCACCGGGGAGCTGTTTTTT.

V and J are TRBV28 and TRBJ1-3; D gene uncertain. The ends were cut back, 3 bases at V and 4 bases at J, with 10 bases in the middle. CDR1 and CDR2 (germline): MDHEN, SYDVKM. The CDR3 consists of 14 residues. As DNA, the CDR3 is TGTGCCAGCAGTTTGGGCCTCGGGGGAAACACCATATATTTT. This codes for CASSLGLGGNTIYF. The variable domain in full, with the rest retrieved from reference TRBV28 and TRBJ1-3, is DVKVTQSSRYLVKRTGEKVFLECVQDMDHENMFWYRQDPGLGLRLIYFSYDVKMKEKGDIPEGYSVSREKKERFSLILESASTNQTSMYLCASSLGLGGNTIYFGEGSWLTVV.

This clonotype occurred a few times. The chain joins TRBV3-1 to TRBJ2-5, with TRBD2 matching over 7 bases. V was clipped by 0 bases and J by 2 bases; unmatched bases: 12. The CDR3 consists of 18 residues. Germline V gene data show CDR1 as LGHDT and CDR2 as YNNKEL (reference sequence). CDR3 region: CASSQDVWRGGKQETQYF. CDR3 sequence (DNA): TGTGCCAGCAGCCAAGATGTCTGGAGGGGAGGGAAACAAGAGACCCAGTACTTC.

V usage is TRBV24-1 and J usage is TRBJ2-3; D possibly matches TRBD1 or TRBD2 (5 bases each). Germline V gene lookup returns CDR1 KGHDR and CDR2 SFDVKD. The CDR3 is made up of 12 amino acids. The V gene lost 9 bases and the J gene lost 4 bases, with 10 bases spanning the gap. The CDR3 here is CATGQGADTQYF. The DNA of the CDR3 is TGTGCCACCGGGCAGGGAGCAGATACGCAGTATTTT.

As for this clonotype: One end of the junction fails to match germline, which may point to a read error. The chain couples TRBV2 to TRBJ2-1; D is tentatively TRBD1 or TRBD2 (5 bases each). Germline CDR1 is SNHLY and CDR2 is FYNNEI. The CDR3 totals 15 residues. The CDR3, as DNA: TGTGCCAGCAGTGATTTCCGGGGCTCCTACAATCAGCAGTTCTTC. Its protein product is CASSDFRGSYNQQFF.

This clonotype showed up just a few times. The rearrangement uses TRBV5-1 and TRBJ2-7; 9 nucleotides match TRBD2. CDR3 length: 18 amino acids. J lost 3 bases, V lost 0 bases, and 13 bases had no gene match. The germline V gene encodes CDR1 SGHRS and CDR2 YFSETQ. In DNA form, the CDR3 reads TGCGCCAGCAGCTTGGTGGGTAGCGGGAGCCCTCGTAGCTACGAGCAGTACTTC. Translation: CASSLVGSGSPRSYEQYF.

V usage is TRBV12-3 or TRBV12-4 and J usage is TRBJ2-3; TRBD2 is a possible D gene (6 bases). The length of the CDR3 is 13 residues. V lost 6 bases to trimming and J lost 8 bases, with 15 bases between them. The CDR3 sequence is CASSPRDGGTQYF. For the CDR3, the DNA is TGTGCCAGCAGCCCCAGAGACGGGGGTACGCAGTATTTT.